What follows are 5 T cell receptor beta chains derived from one specimen sequenced in a study of blood T cells in healthy people across ages. A second PCR, run for about 6 to 11 cycles, used a sample-barcoded 5' primer plus a J-beta primer mix. TCRdb re-analysed the 5' RACE reads in MiXCR, keeping a single row per CDR3 protein. The profile covers 1.5 million to 2 million distinct CDR3 sequences, with roughly two fifths appearing a single time and 23% taken by the ten largest. Sequences were obtained from blood. The receptors were sampled from a human donor in good health.

The V gene is TRBV5-1, the J gene TRBJ1-2, with TRBD1 identical over 10 bases. V trimming: 4 bases; J trimming: 5 bases; junction bases outside the gene matches: 8. CDR1 is SGHRS and CDR2 is YFSETQ in the germline V gene. This CDR3 spans 15 amino acids. The CDR3, as DNA: TGCGCCAGCAGCCCAGACAGGGGGCGGTTGTATGGCTACACCTTC. It specifies CASSPDRGRLYGYTF.

The V call is TRBV20-1, the J call TRBJ1-2; no reliable D call. The ends were cut back, 1 base at V and 9 bases at J, with 12 bases in the middle. Germline-derived CDR1 and CDR2 are DFQATT and SNEGSKA (reference sequence). This CDR3 is built from 12 residues. In DNA form, the CDR3 reads TGCAGTGCTAGAGCGAGGGAAATAAGCTACACCTTC. This gives the protein CSARAREISYTF.

V is TRBV5-6 and J is TRBJ1-2, with D possibly matching TRBD1 (6 bases). The CDR3 contains 13 residues. Germline CDR1 is SGHDT and CDR2 is YYEEEE. Trimming took 3 bases from V and 8 from J, leaving 14 bases between them. Here the CDR3 reads CASSSTGLRGYTF. The CDR3 DNA follows: TGTGCCAGCAGCTCAACAGGGTTGCGAGGCTACACCTTC.

This chain connects TRBV7-2 to TRBJ1-6; D is perhaps TRBD1 (6 bases). Germline CDR1 is SGHTA and CDR2 is FQGNSA. There are 15 residues in the CDR3. The germline V and J ends were trimmed by 3 bases and 7 bases, with 13 bases remaining between them. CDR3 protein: CASSLVGRGNSPLHF. In nucleotides, the CDR3 is TGTGCCAGCAGCTTGGTGGGCAGGGGCAATTCACCCCTCCACTTT.

This clonotype was detected ten times or more. The CDR3 sequence is CASSPDSGWTDTQYF. Here the CDR3 DNA reads TGTGCCAGCAGCCCCGATAGCGGGTGGACAGATACGCAGTATTTT. The chain carries TRBV7-2 and TRBJ2-3; TRBD2 matches at 7 bases. The CDR3 length is 15 residues. With 5 bases clipped from V and 3 bases from J, the junction kept 8 bases outside the gene matches. Germline CDR1 and CDR2: SGHTA and FQGNSA.